This TCR beta chain was recorded in a study of T cell repertoires in cytomegalovirus infection. Study-wide results and caveats: HLA-C-restricted CMV clonotypes gave the most frequent clonotype in two of eight donors.

V was shortened by 2 bases and J by 5 bases, with 19 bases between the two germline ends. Per the germline V gene, CDR1 is SGHVS and CDR2 is FNYEAQ. There are 17 residues in the CDR3. The sample holds many counts of this clonotype. What it recognizes is unknown. Each CDR3 protein gets one entry after TCRdb re-called the reads with MiXCR. The sample includes about half a million distinct CDR3 sequences, roughly a third of them seen just once. The chain employs TRBV7-6 and TRBJ2-1; weak D call: TRBD2 (5 bases). The receptor was isolated from a human donor in good health (CMV status not recorded). Some clones in this sample may be carry-over from other donors' samples. The source material was cultured PBMCs, sampled from culture after CMV antigen stimulation. The CDR3 protein is CASSLFPAMEAHNEQFF. The CDR3 DNA reads TGTGCCAGCAGCTTATTCCCGGCGATGGAGGCCCACAATGAGCAGTTCTTC.